These 28 T cell receptor beta chains originate from one sample sequenced in a study of T cells in women clearing cervical HPV infection. Assay: immunoSEQ multiplex PCR; the TCRdb copy retains only in-frame clones and omits some. This sample's table reports tens of thousands of clones. The sequenced sample was blood buffy coat. All receptors derive from a woman aged 18-70 years with a cervical HPV16 infection that either progressed to CIN3+ or cleared (not recorded which).

Details on this clone: The read ends 3 residues early relative to the CDR3; the germline J gene fills the gap. The genes are TRBV29-1 and TRBJ1-3; D uncertain. The CDR3 is made up of 16 amino acids. V was shortened by 0 bases and J by 2 bases, with 14 bases between the two germline ends. The germline gives CDR1 SQVTM, CDR2 ANQGSEA. The DNA read from the CDR3 is TGCAGCGTTGAAGATCGTGATAAGGCCCCTGGAAACACC. The encoded protein is CSVEDRDKAPGNT. The complete CDR3 sequence is CSVEDRDKAPGNTIYF.

Incomplete CDR3 DNA: TGCGCCAGCAGAAACGAGGGGGGGGATGAAAAA. Amino acid sequence: CASRNEGGDEK. The whole CDR3 region reads CASRNEGGDEKLFF. The chain joins TRBV5-1 to TRBJ1-4, with a tentative D call TRBD1 (6 bases). The read ends 3 residues shy of where the CDR3 ends; the end is completed using the germline J gene. Germline CDR1 and CDR2: SGHRS and YFSETQ. This CDR3 contains 14 residues. The ends were cut back, 5 bases at V and 6 bases at J, with 14 bases in the middle.

A note on this clone: Coverage ceases 3 residues before the CDR3 finishes, and the germline J gene fills in the end. Other nucleotide sequences from this sample produce the same CDR3. The rearrangement links TRBV20-1 to TRBJ1-3; D gene uncertain. The CDR3 totals 17 residues. Germline V gives CDR1 DFQATT, CDR2 SNEGSKA (reference sequence). Trimming removed 2 bases at V and 2 bases at J, with 19 bases between. CDR3 sequence: CSARPALPSGTGNTIYF. CDR3 DNA (partial): TGCAGTGCTAGACCCGCTCTGCCATCGGGGACTGGAAACACC.

The chain's CDR3 is CASSLGAGRRTEAFF. The DNA read from the CDR3 is TGTGCCAGCAGCTTAGGGGCCGGAAGGCGAACTGAA. The gene calls are TRBV7-9 and TRBJ1-1; D ambiguous. The read gets to within 3 residues of the CDR3 end, and the germline J gene fills in the rest. Looked up from germline, CDR1 is SEHNR and CDR2 is FQNEAQ (reference sequence). The CDR3 runs to 15 residues. V was pared by 1 base and J by 5 bases, with 14 bases between.

Remarks on this clone: Read data end 3 residues before the CDR3 end; the end is taken from the germline J gene. The chain has TRBV20-1 and TRBJ1-2, with 9 bases lining up with TRBD1. Looked up from germline, CDR1 is DFQATT and CDR2 is SNEGSKA (reference sequence). The CDR3 runs 14 residues. This CDR3 reads CSARTGGTRGGYTF. The sequenced CDR3 bases are TGCAGTGCTAGGACAGGGGGGACCCGGGGGGGC.

On this clone: The CDR3 end is not reached by the read, which stops 3 residues before it; the germline J gene fills it in. The chain recombines TRBV7-2 with TRBJ2-1, with D possibly matching TRBD1 (5 bases). The CDR3 runs to 15 residues. The V gene's germline CDR1 is SGHTA and CDR2 FQGNSA. Deletions cut 2 bases from V and 6 bases from J, with 14 bases between. The covered CDR3 bases are TGTGCCAGCAGCTTAAATTTCGGGCAGGGCAATGAG. Encoded protein: CASSLNFGQGNE. The whole CDR3 region reads CASSLNFGQGNEQFF.

In regard to this clone: The CDR3 end lies 3 residues beyond the end of the read and is filled in from the germline J gene. The chain combines TRBV10-3 with TRBJ2-3, with D maybe TRBD1 (7 bases). The CDR3 length is 16 residues. V was pared by 4 bases and J by 4 bases, with 18 bases between. Germline V lookup: CDR1 ENHRY, CDR2 SYGVKD. CDR3 DNA, as far as it was read: TGTGCCATCAGTGTGGGAGGACGGCAGGGGGCAGATACG. The encoded protein is CAISVGGRQGADT. The whole CDR3 reads CAISVGGRQGADTQYF.

A remark on this clone: From the germline J gene comes the end of the CDR3, since the read stops 3 residues before it. The chain is built from TRBV18 and TRBJ1-2; tentative D call: TRBD1 (5 bases). Germline V gene data show CDR1 as KGHSH and CDR2 as LQKENI. CDR3 length: 17 amino acids. CDR3 amino acids: CASSPPKVAGVDRDYTF. CDR3 DNA (partial): TGTGCCAGCTCACCACCCAAAGTAGCGGGGGTTGATCGGGAC.

Of note for this clone: The read terminates 3 residues ahead of where the CDR3 ends, so the germline J gene completes it. V and J are TRBV5-6 and TRBJ2-2, with D tentatively TRBD1 (5 bases). Looked up from germline, CDR1 is SGHDT and CDR2 is YYEEEE. This CDR3 region has 15 residues. Incomplete CDR3 DNA: TGTGCCAGCAGCTTTGGAATCTCTGGGGCCAACGTG. Translation: CASSFGISGANV. In full, the CDR3 reads CASSFGISGANVLFF.

Comment on this clone: Sequencing ends 3 residues short of the CDR3 end; the germline J gene provides the rest. The genes are TRBV2 and TRBJ1-4; 12 nucleotides align to TRBD1. CDR1 SNHLY and CDR2 FYNNEI come from the germline V gene. This CDR3 spans 17 amino acids. The CDR3 protein is CASSPPGQGADNSPLFF. The covered CDR3 bases are TGTGCCAGCAGCCCTCCGGGACAGGGGGCGGATAATTCACCA.

Regarding this clone: The CDR3 end falls 3 residues outside the read, so it is completed with the germline J gene. The V and J genes are TRBV18 and TRBJ1-4; D might be TRBD1 (6 bases). The V end was cut by 2 bases, the J end by 4 bases, with 8 bases between. CDR3 size: 14 residues. Germline V gene data show CDR1 as KGHSH and CDR2 as LQKENI. This CDR3 is CASSPGQNNEKLFF. CDR3 bases read: TGTGCCAGCTCACCAGGACAGAATAATGAAAAA. Full variable domain (remainder filled in from reference TRBV18 and TRBJ1-4): NAGVMQNPRHLVRRRGQEARLRCSPMKGHSHVYWYRQLPEEGLKFMVYLQKENIIDESGMPKERFSAEFPKEGPSILRIQQVVRGDSAAYFCASSPGQNNEKLFFGSGTQLSVL.

A word on this clone: The sequenced fragment ends 3 residues before the CDR3 boundary, so the rest is inferred from the germline J gene. The rearrangement joins TRBV2 to TRBJ1-1; a weak D match, TRBD1 (6 bases). V was pared by 3 bases and J by 2 bases, with 13 bases between. Germline CDR1 reads SNHLY; CDR2 reads FYNNEI. CDR3 length: 15 amino acids. The sequenced part of the CDR3 DNA is TGTGCCAGCAGTGATGAGGGAGGGACAAACACTGAA. Protein sequence: CASSDEGGTNTE. The full CDR3 protein reads CASSDEGGTNTEAFF.

About this clone: The read falls 3 residues short of the CDR3 end, and the missing part is taken from the germline J gene. The chain joins TRBV5-1 to TRBJ2-7; maybe TRBD1 (5 bases). V gave up 2 bases and J gave up 5 bases, with 17 bases separating them. This CDR3 region has 15 residues. Per the germline V gene, CDR1 is SGHRS and CDR2 is YFSETQ. CDR3 DNA (partial): TGCGCCAGCAGCTTAATAGGGGCGCAGTTTAACGAG. Amino acids: CASSLIGAQFNE. The entire CDR3 protein is CASSLIGAQFNEQYF.

A word on this clone: The read halts 3 residues ahead of the CDR3 end, with the missing end drawn from the germline J gene. This chain uses TRBV5-1 with TRBJ2-3, with a tentative D call TRBD1 (6 bases). Germline values: CDR1 SGHRS, CDR2 YFSETQ. The CDR3 is made up of 15 amino acids. Incomplete CDR3 DNA: TGCGCCAGCAGCTTATCAGGGGCTCTCAATCAGCCG. Its protein is CASSLSGALNQP. The complete CDR3 protein is CASSLSGALNQPQYF.

About this clone itself: The sequence runs out 3 residues before the end of the CDR3; the remainder is reconstructed from the germline J gene. The chain combines TRBV4-2 with TRBJ2-2; D not resolved. V shed 1 base and J shed 9 bases, with 6 bases lying between them. The length of the CDR3 is 12 residues. CDR1 and CDR2 from the germline V gene are LGHNA and YNFKEQ. CDR3 in amino acids: CASSQVDRELFF. The part of the CDR3 DNA that was read is TGTGCCAGCAGCCAAGTAGACAGGGAG.

Worth noting for this clone: The read falls 3 residues short of the CDR3 end, and the missing part is taken from the germline J gene. The chain combines TRBV2 with TRBJ2-3, with unresolved D. The CDR3 is 14 amino acids. CDR1 is SNHLY and CDR2 is FYNNEI in the germline V gene. Partial CDR3 DNA: TGTGCCAGTTCAATGATGTATAGCAATCAGCCG. It specifies CASSMMYSNQP. The entire CDR3 reads CASSMMYSNQPQYF.

With respect to this clone: Sequencing ends 3 residues short of the CDR3 end; the germline J gene provides the rest. The chain is built from TRBV29-1 and TRBJ2-7; 8 nucleotides align to TRBD2. This CDR3 has 15 residues. J lost 1 base, V lost 5 bases, and 10 bases had no gene match. Germline V gene lookup returns CDR1 SQVTM and CDR2 ANQGSEA. The CDR3 DNA, read in part, is TGCAGCGTTTCCATGCGGAGCGGGGGATCCTACGAG. This translates into CSVSMRSGGSYE. The CDR3, in full, reads CSVSMRSGGSYEQYF.

Concerning this clone itself: The missing CDR3 end, 3 residues past where the read stops, is filled in from the germline J gene. This chain connects TRBV18 to TRBJ2-3; no definite D call. This CDR3 has 12 amino acids. The V gene's germline CDR1 is KGHSH and CDR2 LQKENI. The sequenced CDR3 bases are TGTGCCAGCTCTCCGAGACAAGAGACG. This translates into CASSPRQET. The whole CDR3 protein reads CASSPRQETQYF.

As regards this clone: The observed sequence ends 3 residues before the CDR3 terminus, with the missing tail filled in from the germline J gene. V usage is TRBV6-4 and J usage is TRBJ2-2, with D unclear. This CDR3 spans 14 amino acids. Trimming cost V 6 bases and J 6 bases, with 14 bases left between them. Germline lookup yields CDR1 MRHNA and CDR2 SNTAGT. CDR3 bases read: TGTGCCAGCAGAGATACGAGTTCGGCCGGGGAG. Protein sequence: CASRDTSSAGE. The whole CDR3 protein reads CASRDTSSAGELFF.

As for this clone: The observed sequence ends 3 residues before the CDR3 terminus, with the missing tail filled in from the germline J gene. This chain connects TRBV14 to TRBJ1-2, with unresolved D. The CDR3 sequence is 13 residues long. Germline V gene sequence: CDR1 SGHDN, CDR2 FVKESK. This CDR3 reads CASSSAGVAGYTF. The sequenced part of the CDR3 DNA is TGTGCCAGCAGCTCCGCCGGGGTCGCCGGC.

As to this clone: Read data end 3 residues before the CDR3 end; the end is taken from the germline J gene. The rearrangement joins TRBV2 to TRBJ1-5, with 7 bases identical to TRBD1. Per germline, CDR1 SNHLY and CDR2 FYNNEI. The CDR3 is 14 residues long. The V and J ends lost 4 bases and 5 bases, in that order; junction bases with no gene match: 5. CDR3 sequence reads: CASSGDREDQPQHF. The CDR3 DNA, read in part, is TGTGCCAGCAGTGGTGACAGGGAAGATCAGCCC.

Note on this clone: Read data end 3 residues before the CDR3 end; the end is taken from the germline J gene. J is TRBJ2-7 and V is TRBV19; D possibly matches TRBD1 or TRBD2 (5 bases each). The germline CDR1 and CDR2 sequences are LNHDA and SQIVND (reference sequence). The V end lost 2 bases, the J end lost 3 bases, and 11 bases lay between the germline ends. The CDR3 is made up of 14 amino acids. CDR3 loop: CASSIRGADYEQYF. The DNA read from the CDR3 is TGTGCCAGTAGTATAAGAGGGGCCGACTACGAG.

With regard to this clone: Coverage ceases 3 residues before the CDR3 finishes, and the germline J gene fills in the end. The chain employs TRBV20-1 and TRBJ1-5; perhaps TRBD1 as D (5 bases). Between the trimmed V and J ends, which lost 5 bases and 0 bases, there was a span of 17 bases. The CDR3 sequence is 16 residues long. In germline, CDR1 is DFQATT, CDR2 SNEGSKA (reference sequence). The CDR3 sequence is CSALVGGAYSNQPQHF. The covered CDR3 bases are TGCAGTGCTTTAGTCGGAGGGGCGTATAGCAATCAGCCC.

To note about this clone: The CDR3 end is not reached by the read, which stops 3 residues before it; the germline J gene fills it in. The V and J genes are TRBV11-2 and TRBJ2-1, with 13 positions matching TRBD2. The CDR3 sequence is 15 residues long. The junction had 1 base not matched to a gene; V was cut back by 3 bases and J by 5 bases. The germline V gene has CDR1 SGHAT and CDR2 FQNNGV. The CDR3 bases that were read are TGTGCCAGCAGCTTCGGACTAGCGGGGGACAATGAG. This sequence encodes CASSFGLAGDNE. The CDR3 in its entirety is CASSFGLAGDNEQFF.

A note on this clone: Sequencing ends 3 residues short of the CDR3 end; the germline J gene provides the rest. The chain employs TRBV5-4 and TRBJ2-3; TRBD1 agrees at 7 bases. In germline, CDR1 is SGHNT, CDR2 YYREEE (reference sequence). The CDR3 is 14 amino acids. The CDR3 is CASSLRGPLETQYF. CDR3 DNA, as far as it was read: TGTGCCAGCAGCTTAAGGGGGCCGCTAGAGACG.

Turning to this clone: Read coverage stops 3 residues before the CDR3 terminus; the germline J gene supplies the remainder. V usage is TRBV20-1 and J usage is TRBJ2-3; 9 bases align to TRBD2. The trim removed 0 bases at V and 3 bases at J, leaving 7 bases unmatched. The germline CDR1 and CDR2 sequences are DFQATT and SNEGSKA (reference sequence). The CDR3 is 16 residues long. The part of the CDR3 DNA that was read is TGCAGTGCTAGAGACCCTCTAGCGGGGATAACAGATACG. It specifies CSARDPLAGITDT. The full CDR3 protein is CSARDPLAGITDTQYF.

As concerns this clone: The read ends 3 residues early relative to the CDR3; the germline J gene fills the gap. V gene TRBV10-2 combines with J gene TRBJ2-2; no clear D. The CDR3 loop spans 12 amino acids. Germline CDR1 is WSHSY and CDR2 is SAAADI. Trimming took off 5 bases at V and 6 bases at J, with 7 bases between the two ends. CDR3 DNA (partial): TGCGCCAGCAGTAACCTATCCGGGGAG. Amino acid sequence: CASSNLSGE. The complete CDR3 protein is CASSNLSGELFF.

As to this clone: The read is 3 residues too short to cover the CDR3 end, so that end is filled in from the germline J gene. The gene calls are TRBV7-6 and TRBJ1-6, with D possibly TRBD1 on 6 matching bases. Trimming removed 9 bases at V and 1 base at J, with 10 bases between. The CDR3 length is 14 residues. Germline V gives CDR1 SGHVS, CDR2 FNYEAQ. The sequenced CDR3 bases are TGTGCCAGTTCTAGGGGGTCCTATAATTCACCC. Encoded protein: CASSRGSYNSP. The whole CDR3 is CASSRGSYNSPLHF.